A selection of T cell receptor beta chains follows, all from one sample in a study of blood T cell repertoires in COVID-19. The data were produced by immunoSEQ multiplex PCR, yet TCRdb's version contains in-frame clones alone and is incomplete. In the table there are 200,000 to 250,000 clones, 86% of which are singletons. Material for sequencing was peripheral blood. The receptors originated from a woman in her forties or fifties with COVID-19, enrolled during active disease. Each CDR3 is given with its conserved first and last residue. Fields, in order: D gene, J gene, clone size, V gene, CDR3 DNA, CDR3 protein. D genes are given only for firm matches. Only part of the rows carry a size: once, few, many, or a class if the clone is expanded.

>TRBD2|TRBJ2-7|.|TRBV19
TGTGCCAGTCGGGGGGACGAGCAGTACTTC
CASRGDEQYF
>.|TRBJ2-3|.|TRBV7-2
TGTGCCAGCAGCCATCGGACAGCTCTGATGGGCACAGATACGCAGTATTTT
CASSHRTALMGTDTQYF
>.|TRBJ1-1|.|TRBV29-1
TGCAGCGTTAGTTTGAGAGGGCATCTCACTGAAGCTTTCTTT
CSVSLRGHLTEAFF
>.|TRBJ1-3|.|TRBV19
TGTGCCAGTAGTGGGGACGGGACTTTCTCTGGAAACACCATATATTTT
CASSGDGTFSGNTIYF
>TRBD1|TRBJ2-7|many|TRBV27
TGTGCCAGCAGTTTCGGACAGGGTAAATCCTACGAGCAGTACTTC
CASSFGQGKSYEQYF
>.|TRBJ1-2|.|TRBV10-1
TGCGCCAGCAGTGACAGGGCCAGGAGTGGCTACACCTTC
CASSDRARSGYTF
>.|TRBJ2-3|.|TRBV20-1
TGCAGTGGAATTCGGGGAGATACGCAGTATTTT
CSGIRGDTQYF
>.|TRBJ1-5|.|TRBV2
TGTGCCAGCAGGGTAGGACAGTCTCAGCCCCAGCATTTT
CASRVGQSQPQHF
>TRBD1|TRBJ1-2|.|TRBV23-1
TGCGCCAGCAGTCAATCGCCCAGGGGGAACGGCTACACCTTC
CASSQSPRGNGYTF
>.|TRBJ1-3|.|TRBV3-1/TRBV3-2
TGTGCCAGCAGCCCGTCCCTAGCTTCTGGAAACACCATATATTTT
CASSPSLASGNTIYF
>.|TRBJ1-1|.|TRBV5-1
TGCGCCAGCAGGGAGGGCATGAACACTGAAGCTTTCTTT
CASREGMNTEAFF
>TRBD1|TRBJ1-4|.|TRBV5-4
TGTGCCAGCAGCTTACAGGGGTACAGTGAAAAACTGTTTTTT
CASSLQGYSEKLFF
>.|TRBJ1-4|.|TRBV11-3
TGTGCCAGCAGCTTAGTATCAGGGGTCAGAAATGAAAAACTGTTTTTT
CASSLVSGVRNEKLFF
>.|TRBJ2-4|.|TRBV3-1/TRBV3-2
TGTGCCAGCAGCCAAGGGGCCAAAAACAATCAGTACTTC
CASSQGAKNNQYF
>TRBD1|TRBJ1-4|few|TRBV28
TGTGCCAGCAGTCCTCCGGACAGGGGGGCAGAAAAACTGTTTTTT
CASSPPDRGAEKLFF
>TRBD2|TRBJ2-3|.|TRBV30
TGTGCCTGGAGTCCTCGGGGGGGCCCGACAGATACGCAGTATTTT
CAWSPRGGPTDTQYF
>TRBD1|TRBJ2-7|.|TRBV5-1
TGCGCCAGCAGCTTCCCCGGGACAGGAAGCCACGAGCAGTACTTC
CASSFPGTGSHEQYF
>TRBD1|TRBJ1-5|.|TRBV6-1
TGTGCCAGCAGTGAAAAAAAGACAGGGTCCATACATTTT
CASSEKKTGSIHF
>.|TRBJ2-1|.|TRBV10-2
TGCGCCAGCAGTCAAGGGGCTACCGCCGTCGCAGGGCCCTACAATGAGCAGTTCTTC
CASSQGATAVAGPYNEQFF
>.|TRBJ2-2|.|TRBV24-1
TGTGCCACCCAAGACCTCAGGGGGGCGGACACCGGGGAGCTGTTTTTT
CATQDLRGADTGELFF
>.|TRBJ1-3|.|TRBV7-8
TGTGCCAGCAGCTTATGGCAGGCCTCCTTCTCTGGAAACACCATATATTTT
CASSLWQASFSGNTIYF
>TRBD1|TRBJ1-4|.|TRBV19
TGTGCCAGTAGTATTTGGGACAGGGAAGGAAAACTGTTTTTT
CASSIWDREGKLFF
>.|TRBJ1-6|.|TRBV25-1
TGTGCCAGCAGTGAATTCGTCAGCCTAGAAGGTTCACCCCTCCACTTT
CASSEFVSLEGSPLHF
>.|TRBJ2-5|.|TRBV10-1
TGCGCCAGCAGTGACAACAGGGAGACCCAGTACTTC
CASSDNRETQYF
>.|TRBJ1-5|.|TRBV30
TGTGCCTGGAGTGTAAGGGTCGGGACTGGGGACAATCAGCCCCAGCATTTT
CAWSVRVGTGDNQPQHF
>.|TRBJ2-1|.|TRBV6-5
TGTGCCAGCAAGGACACCCGTTCCTACAATGAGCAGTTCTTC
CASKDTRSYNEQFF
>.|TRBJ2-2|.|TRBV6-5
TGTGCCAGCAGTTTAAACGGGGAGCTGTTTTTT
CASSLNGELFF
>.|TRBJ2-3|.|TRBV18
TGTGCCAGCTCACCCCCCGGGAAAGCCGGAGGGGATACGCAGTATTTT
CASSPPGKAGGDTQYF